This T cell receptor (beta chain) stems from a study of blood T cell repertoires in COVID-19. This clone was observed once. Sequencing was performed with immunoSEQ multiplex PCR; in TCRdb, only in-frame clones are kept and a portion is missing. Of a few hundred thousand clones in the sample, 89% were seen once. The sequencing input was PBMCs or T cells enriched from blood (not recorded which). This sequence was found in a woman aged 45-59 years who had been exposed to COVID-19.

This chain's CDR3 is CASSWGGARGEQYF. DNA of the CDR3: TGTGCCAGCAGCTGGGGGGGGGCCCGAGGGGAGCAGTATTTT. This chain uses TRBV5-4 with TRBJ2-3; D is perhaps TRBD2 (7 bases). Germline V gene data show CDR1 as SGHNT and CDR2 as YYREEE (reference sequence). The CDR3 loop spans 14 amino acids. Trimming removed 3 bases at V and 11 bases at J, with 19 bases between. Full variable domain (rest looked up from reference TRBV5-4 and TRBJ2-3): ETGVTQSPTHLIKTRGQQVTLRCSSQSGHNTVSWYQQALGQGPQFIFQYYREEENGRGNFPPRFSGLQFPNYSSELNVNALELDDSALYLCASSWGGARGEQYFGPGTRLTVL.